This TCR beta chain was documented in a study of shared clonotypes between healthy human individuals. Regarding the study as a whole: An effect of sequencing depth on clonotype sharing among donors was expected.

As for this clone: Its antigen is still unknown.

HIV-negative, healthy adults without recent acute infections or vaccinations were the donors. The germline gives CDR1 ENHRY, CDR2 SYGVKD. The CDR3 is made up of 17 amino acids. Profiled with immunoSEQ multiplex PCR; TCRdb holds only in-frame clones, not every one. The sample lists roughly 660,000 clones; around 90% were seen once. This receptor was obtained from a man aged 18 to 30 in good health. Some clones in this sample may be carry-over from other donors' samples. The rearrangement uses TRBV10-3 and TRBJ2-5, with TRBD2 matching 13 bases. The J call may be mistaken, given a closer DNA end match to TRBJ2-7. Sequencing used memory CD8+ T cells from PBMCs. Subset in this sample: CD45RO+ cells pooled with CCR7-negative TemRA cells. In nucleotides, the CDR3 is TGTGCCATCAGAAACGGGACTAGCGGGACCATCTCCTACGAGCAGTACTTC. The encoded protein is CAIRNGTSGTISYEQYF.